This T cell receptor (beta chain) emerged from a study of Ad26.COV2.S vaccination and SARS-CoV-2 variants. This CDR3 is built from 16 residues. The J segment lost 10 bases and the V segment lost 4 bases, leaving 13 bases of the junction unmatched. Per germline, CDR1 MNHEY and CDR2 SVGAGI. Treatment noted: approximately 18 received Ad26.COV2.S at low or high dose, single or two shots; 5 received placebo; per-sample allocation not given. On day 63 after the first injection, vaccine and placebo recipients gave samples. Method: immunoSEQ multiplex PCR; TCRdb's copy keeps in-frame clones and lacks some. The table has about 350,000 clones, approximately 90% seen once; the top ten hold about 5%.

The TCR sequence derives from a person aged 18-60 years who received the Ad26.COV2.S COVID-19 vaccine or a placebo. This sequence joins TRBV6-5 and TRBJ1-6, with 7 nucleotides matching TRBD1. The input for sequencing was peripheral blood, taken in a trial of Ad26.COV2.S vaccine versus placebo. The CDR3 here is CASSWELDRVESPLHF. The CDR3 nucleotides read TGTGCCAGCAGTTGGGAGCTCGACAGGGTAGAGTCACCCCTCCACTTT.